These T cell receptor beta chains were read from a single sample in a study of shared clonotypes between healthy human individuals. The repertoire was sequenced with immunoSEQ multiplex PCR; TCRdb's copy has only in-frame clones and lacks some. The sample consists of 2,500,000 or so clones, 80% to 95% of them appearing once. What was sequenced was naive CD4+ T cells from PBMCs. These receptors originate from a young man in good health. Some clones in this sample may be carry-over from other donors' samples. The CDR3 runs from the conserved cysteine through the conserved F or W. The order of the fields is V gene, clone size, J gene, D gene, CDR3 protein, CDR3 DNA. A D gene is named only where the DNA matches it firmly. Expanded clones get a size class; other rows say once, few or many, or leave the size out.

v_call: TRBV5-1; clone_size: once; j_call: TRBJ2-3; d_call: TRBD1; cdr3_aa: CASSGEGRGQGSDTQYF; cdr3_nt: TGCGCCAGCAGCGGCGAGGGCCGGGGACAGGGTTCAGATACGCAGTATTTT
v_call: TRBV5-1; clone_size: -; j_call: TRBJ2-7; d_call: TRBD1; cdr3_aa: CASSLGPGQGLEQYF; cdr3_nt: TGCGCCAGCAGCTTGGGGCCGGGACAGGGGCTCGAGCAGTACTTC
v_call: TRBV5-3; clone_size: few; j_call: TRBJ2-7; d_call: TRBD2; cdr3_aa: CARSSPVNDSSAGEGEQYF; cdr3_nt: TGTGCCAGAAGCTCGCCCGTTAACGACTCATCAGCGGGAGAAGGCGAGCAGTACTTC
v_call: TRBV6-5; clone_size: -; j_call: TRBJ1-2; d_call: -; cdr3_aa: CASSHIQIANYGYTF; cdr3_nt: TGTGCCAGCAGTCACATACAGATAGCTAACTATGGCTACACCTTC
v_call: TRBV6-6; clone_size: -; j_call: TRBJ2-7; d_call: -; cdr3_aa: CASSYSRGYEQYF; cdr3_nt: TGTGCCAGCAGTTACTCGCGGGGCTACGAGCAGTACTTC
v_call: TRBV28; clone_size: -; j_call: TRBJ2-7; d_call: -; cdr3_aa: CASKDGGTYEQYF; cdr3_nt: TGTGCCAGCAAGGATGGCGGTACCTACGAGCAGTACTTC
v_call: TRBV18; clone_size: -; j_call: TRBJ1-4; d_call: -; cdr3_aa: CASSRGTARVEKLFF; cdr3_nt: TGTGCCAGCTCTCGCGGGACGGCTCGGGTTGAAAAACTGTTTTTT
v_call: TRBV2; clone_size: -; j_call: TRBJ2-5; d_call: -; cdr3_aa: CASSRGRETQYF; cdr3_nt: TGTGCCAGCAGTCGGGGGCGGGAGACCCAGTACTTC
v_call: TRBV5-1; clone_size: once; j_call: TRBJ2-5; d_call: -; cdr3_aa: CASSLEGGSRETQYF; cdr3_nt: TGCGCCAGCAGCTTGGAGGGCGGCTCGAGGGAGACCCAGTACTTC
v_call: TRBV27; clone_size: -; j_call: TRBJ2-1; d_call: TRBD2; cdr3_aa: CASSLAGGYNEQFF; cdr3_nt: TGTGCCAGCAGTTTAGCGGGAGGGTACAATGAGCAGTTCTTC
v_call: TRBV28; clone_size: -; j_call: TRBJ1-6; d_call: TRBD1; cdr3_aa: CSSGQASPLHF; cdr3_nt: TGTAGTAGTGGACAGGCGTCACCCCTCCACTTT
v_call: TRBV4-2; clone_size: -; j_call: TRBJ2-7; d_call: TRBD1; cdr3_aa: CASSPSDRGFTYEQYF; cdr3_nt: TGTGCCAGCAGCCCCTCAGACAGGGGCTTTACCTACGAGCAGTACTTC